Shown below are 4 T cell receptor beta chains from a single sample sequenced in a study of cytomegalovirus exposure and HLA in healthy donors. PCR used 60 Vbeta primers and 13 Jbeta primers. Profiled with immunoSEQ multiplex PCR; TCRdb holds only in-frame clones, not every one. Found here are about 43,000 clones, roughly 77% of them singletons; the top ten hold approximately 1.5%. The sequencing sample was made of PBMCs. All receptors derive from a man aged 25-45 years in good health and CMV-seronegative.

This clone was counted only a few times. J is TRBJ2-1 and V is TRBV27; 10 bases match TRBD1. The length of the CDR3 is 14 residues. Germline CDR1 is MNHEY and CDR2 is SMNVEV (reference sequence). The V segment lost 6 bases and the J segment 10 bases; nucleotides outside the gene matches: 9. The CDR3 nucleotides read TGTGCCAGCAGGAGATCCGGGACAGGGGACGAGCAGTTCTTC. It specifies CASRRSGTGDEQFF.

With respect to this clone: An end of the junction differs from the germline gene, which may be a read error. The chain's CDR3 is CSSSYDAAGARGDTQYF. In nucleotides, the CDR3 is TGTTCCAGCAGCTATGACGCGGCGGGGGCGCGGGGAGATACGCAGTATTTT. The rearrangement links TRBV7-9 to TRBJ2-3; tentative D call: TRBD2 (7 bases). Germline CDR1 and CDR2: SEHNR and FQNEAQ (reference sequence). The CDR3 covers 17 residues. The entire variable domain, with the rest obtained from reference TRBV7-9 and TRBJ2-3, is as follows: DTGVSQNPRHKITKRGQNVTFRCDPISEHNRLYWYRQTLGQGPEFLTYFQNEAQLEKSRLLSDRFSAERPKGSFSTLEIQRTEQGDSAMYLCSSSYDAAGARGDTQYFGPGTRLTVL.

This clone has only a few counts. A read error may produce the germline difference seen at one junction end. J is TRBJ1-2 and V is TRBV7-9, with D possibly matching TRBD1 (6 bases). The CDR3 length is 16 residues. Germline assignment: CDR1 SEHNR and CDR2 FQNEAQ (reference sequence). The CDR3 DNA sequence: TGTTCCAGCAGCTTAGGGGGTTGGGGGGGCGACTATGGCTACACCTTC. Translation: CSSSLGGWGGDYGYTF.

This clone occurred a few times. The chain uses TRBV7-2 and TRBJ1-2; 9 bases match TRBD1. The CDR3 has 14 residues. Per germline, CDR1 SGHTA and CDR2 FQGNSA. The V and J ends lost 1 base and 10 bases, in that order; junction bases with no gene match: 7. CDR3 DNA sequence: TGTGCCAGCAGCTTAGGGGGACAGGGAGTTGTCTACACCTTC. Its translation is CASSLGGQGVVYTF. The full variable domain, completed using reference TRBV7-2 and TRBJ1-2, is GAGVSQSPSNKVTEKGKDVELRCDPISGHTALYWYRQSLGQGLEFLIYFQGNSAPDKSGLPSDRFSAERTGGSVSTLTIQRTQQEDSAVYLCASSLGGQGVVYTFGSGTRLTVV.